The 8 T cell receptor beta chains presented below share a single source sample, sequenced in a study of blood T cell repertoires in COVID-19. TCRdb's table, derived via immunoSEQ multiplex PCR, lists solely in-frame clones and lacks some. The sample carries around 160,000 clones, over 80% recorded once. Source material: peripheral blood. The receptors shown here come from a middle-aged woman with active or convalescent COVID-19.

V gene TRBV27 combines with J gene TRBJ1-2; TRBD1 is a possible D gene (5 bases). This CDR3 contains 13 residues. The V gene lost 4 bases and the J gene lost 4 bases, with 10 bases spanning the gap. Germline values: CDR1 MNHEY, CDR2 SMNVEV (reference sequence). In DNA form, the CDR3 reads TGTGCCAGCAGTTCGCAGGGTGCCTATGGCTACACCTTC. This gives the protein CASSSQGAYGYTF.

CDR3 loop: CAIMGGVGQPQHF. CDR3 nucleotide sequence: TGTGCCATCATGGGGGGTGTCGGTCAGCCCCAGCATTTT. The chain couples TRBV10-3 to TRBJ1-5; the D gene is possibly TRBD1 (5 bases). Trimming shortened V by 7 bases and J by 6 bases, and 13 bases separated the two germline ends. From germline, CDR1 is ENHRY and CDR2 SYGVKD. CDR3 length: 13 residues.

The chain combines TRBV11-3 with TRBJ2-7; possible D gene TRBD1, 5 bases. V was trimmed by 5 bases and J by 8 bases, leaving 16 bases between them. The CDR3 is 13 residues long. The germline CDR1 and CDR2 sequences are SGHNT and YENEEA. CDR3 DNA sequence: TGTGCCAGCAGCCCAGGGCCGGAGCGCAAGCAGTACTTC. Encoded protein: CASSPGPERKQYF.

V is TRBV27 and J is TRBJ2-7; maybe TRBD1 (6 bases). Trimming left V 6 bases short and J 0 bases short, with 15 bases between. Germline V gene lookup returns CDR1 MNHEY and CDR2 SMNVEV (reference sequence). The CDR3 contains 15 residues. CDR3 residues: CASSIEGVTSYEQYF. Here the CDR3 DNA reads TGTGCCAGCAGCATTGAGGGGGTAACCTCCTACGAGCAGTACTTC.

This clone was recorded only once. The V and J genes are TRBV27 and TRBJ1-3; no clear D. V gave up 5 bases and J gave up 1 base, with 15 bases separating them. CDR1 MNHEY and CDR2 SMNVEV come from the germline V gene (reference sequence). This CDR3 contains 16 residues. CDR3 amino acids: CASSPTYPSSGNTIYF. In DNA form, the CDR3 reads TGTGCCAGCAGTCCAACATACCCCTCTTCTGGAAACACCATATATTTT.

This rearrangement joins TRBV11-2 to TRBJ2-3, with 8 bases fitting TRBD1. The ends lost 5 bases at V and 3 bases at J; junction bases unmatched: 7. Germline CDR1 reads SGHAT; CDR2 reads FQNNGV. The length of the CDR3 is 15 residues. The CDR3 sequence is CASSPRTGRTDTQYF. In DNA, the CDR3 is TGTGCCAGCAGCCCGAGGACAGGGCGTACAGATACGCAGTATTTT.

The V and J genes are TRBV24-1 and TRBJ2-1; 7 positions agree with TRBD2. Trimming at V came to 9 bases and at J to 3 bases, leaving 7 bases not matched to a gene. This CDR3 spans 14 amino acids. Germline-derived CDR1 and CDR2 are KGHDR and SFDVKD. CDR3 region: CATSGSGDYNEQFF. The CDR3 DNA sequence: TGTGCCACCTCCGGAAGCGGGGACTACAATGAGCAGTTCTTC.

The chain is built from TRBV7-2 and TRBJ1-5, with D hard to call. The V end was cut by 0 bases, the J end by 1 base, with 16 bases between. The CDR3 spans 18 residues. Germline V gene lookup returns CDR1 SGHTA and CDR2 FQGNSA. The CDR3: CASSLAPHGSGSNQPQHF. In DNA form, the CDR3 reads TGTGCCAGCAGCTTAGCCCCCCACGGTTCGGGGAGCAATCAGCCCCAGCATTTT.